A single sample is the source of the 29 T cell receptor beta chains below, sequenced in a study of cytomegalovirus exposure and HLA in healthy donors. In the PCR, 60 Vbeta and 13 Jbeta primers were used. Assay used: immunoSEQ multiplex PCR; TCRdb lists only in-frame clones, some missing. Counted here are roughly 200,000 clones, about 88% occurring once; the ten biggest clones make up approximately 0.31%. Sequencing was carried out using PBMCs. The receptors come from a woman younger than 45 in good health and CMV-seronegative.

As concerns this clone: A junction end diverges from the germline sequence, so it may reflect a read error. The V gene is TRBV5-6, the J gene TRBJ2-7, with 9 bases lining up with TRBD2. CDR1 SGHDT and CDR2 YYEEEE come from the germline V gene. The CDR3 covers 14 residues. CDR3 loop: CASSLRTSAYGQYF. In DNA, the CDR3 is TGTGCCAGCAGCTTGAGGACTAGCGCCTACGGGCAGTACTTC.

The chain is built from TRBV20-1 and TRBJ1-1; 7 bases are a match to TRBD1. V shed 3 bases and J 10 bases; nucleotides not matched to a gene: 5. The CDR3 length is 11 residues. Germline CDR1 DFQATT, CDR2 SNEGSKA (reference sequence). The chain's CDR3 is CSASSGGTAFF. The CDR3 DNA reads TGCAGTGCTAGTTCAGGGGGAACAGCTTTCTTT.

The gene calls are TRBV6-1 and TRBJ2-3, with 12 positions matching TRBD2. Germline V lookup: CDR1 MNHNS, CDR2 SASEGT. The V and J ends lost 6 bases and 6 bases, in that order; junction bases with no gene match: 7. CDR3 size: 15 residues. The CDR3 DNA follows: TGTGCCAGCAGAGCCGGGACTAGCGGGTGGGATACGCAGTATTTT. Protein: CASRAGTSGWDTQYF.

The CDR3: CASSFTPGQGPGSTGELFF. In DNA form, the CDR3 reads TGTGCCAGCAGCTTTACGCCGGGACAGGGGCCCGGTTCCACCGGGGAGCTGTTTTTT. The chain uses TRBV7-9 and TRBJ2-2; 10 bases map to TRBD1. With V trimmed by 3 bases and J by 4 bases, 14 bases remained unmatched. The CDR3 consists of 19 residues. Germline-derived CDR1 and CDR2 are SEHNR and FQNEAQ (reference sequence).

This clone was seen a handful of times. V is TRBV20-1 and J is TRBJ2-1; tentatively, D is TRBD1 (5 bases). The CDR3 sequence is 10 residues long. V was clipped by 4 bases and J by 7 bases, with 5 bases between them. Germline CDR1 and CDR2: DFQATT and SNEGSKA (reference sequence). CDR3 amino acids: CSAKGNEQFF. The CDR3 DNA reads TGCAGTGCTAAGGGGAATGAGCAGTTCTTC.

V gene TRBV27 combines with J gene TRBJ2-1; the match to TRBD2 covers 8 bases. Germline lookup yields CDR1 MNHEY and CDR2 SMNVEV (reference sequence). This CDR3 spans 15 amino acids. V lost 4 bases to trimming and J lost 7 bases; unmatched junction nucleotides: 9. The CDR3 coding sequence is TGTGCCAGCAGTTGGGCTAGCGGGTTTCGGAATGAGCAGTTCTTC. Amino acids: CASSWASGFRNEQFF.

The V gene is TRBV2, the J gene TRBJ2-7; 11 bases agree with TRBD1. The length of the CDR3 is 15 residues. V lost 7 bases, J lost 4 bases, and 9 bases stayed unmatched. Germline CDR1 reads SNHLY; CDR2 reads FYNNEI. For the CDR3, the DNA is TGTGCCAGCATGACGTCCGGGACAGGGGGTTACGAGCAGTACTTC. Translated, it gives CASMTSGTGGYEQYF.

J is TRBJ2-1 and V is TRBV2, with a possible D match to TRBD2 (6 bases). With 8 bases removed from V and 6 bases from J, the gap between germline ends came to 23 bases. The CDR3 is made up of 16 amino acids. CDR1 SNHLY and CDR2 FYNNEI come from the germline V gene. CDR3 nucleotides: TGTGCCAGCCTGGGAACTAAGGCGGGAATTCTCAATGAGCAGTTCTTC. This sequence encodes CASLGTKAGILNEQFF.

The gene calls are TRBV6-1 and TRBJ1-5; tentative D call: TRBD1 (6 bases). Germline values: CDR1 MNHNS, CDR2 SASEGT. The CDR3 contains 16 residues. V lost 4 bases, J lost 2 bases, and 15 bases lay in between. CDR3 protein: CASSALQGYRNQPQHF. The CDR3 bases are TGTGCCAGCAGTGCCTTACAGGGATATCGCAATCAGCCCCAGCATTTT.

CDR3 DNA: TGTGCCAGCAGCTTGGTTGCCGGGAGGGAGCATGAGCAGTTCTTC. It is translated as CASSLVAGREHEQFF. This chain joins TRBV7-8 and TRBJ2-1; the match to TRBD2 covers 8 bases. This CDR3 region has 15 residues. Per germline, CDR1 SGHVS and CDR2 FQNEAQ. V dropped 3 bases and J dropped 8; count of bases not matched to a gene: 9.

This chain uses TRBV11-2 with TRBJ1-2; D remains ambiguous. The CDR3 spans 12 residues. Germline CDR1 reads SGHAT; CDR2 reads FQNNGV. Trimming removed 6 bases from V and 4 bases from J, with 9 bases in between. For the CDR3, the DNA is TGTGCCAGCAGATCAGAGGGCTATGGCTACACCTTC. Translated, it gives CASRSEGYGYTF. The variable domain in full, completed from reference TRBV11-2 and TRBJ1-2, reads EAGVAQSPRYKIIEKRQSVAFWCNPISGHATLYWYQQILGQGPKLLIQFQNNGVVDDSQLPKDRFSAERLKGVDSTLKIQPAKLEDSAVYLCASRSEGYGYTFGSGTRLTVV.

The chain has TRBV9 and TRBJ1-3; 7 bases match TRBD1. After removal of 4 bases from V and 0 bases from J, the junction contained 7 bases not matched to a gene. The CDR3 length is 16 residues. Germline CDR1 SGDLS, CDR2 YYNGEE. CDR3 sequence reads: CASSTDRESSGNTIYF. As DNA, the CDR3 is TGTGCCAGCAGCACCGACAGGGAGAGCTCTGGAAACACCATATATTTT.

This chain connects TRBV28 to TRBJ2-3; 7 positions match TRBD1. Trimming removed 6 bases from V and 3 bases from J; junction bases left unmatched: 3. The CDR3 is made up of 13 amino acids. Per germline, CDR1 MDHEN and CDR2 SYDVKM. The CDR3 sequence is CASRLQGTDTQYF. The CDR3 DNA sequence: TGTGCCAGCAGACTACAGGGGACAGATACGCAGTATTTT.

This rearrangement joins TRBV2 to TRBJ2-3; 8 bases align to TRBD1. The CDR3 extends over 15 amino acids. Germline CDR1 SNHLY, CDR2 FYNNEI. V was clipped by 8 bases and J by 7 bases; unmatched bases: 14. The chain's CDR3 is CASSRTGQASYTQYF. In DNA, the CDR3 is TGTGCCAGCTCCCGGACGGGACAGGCCTCTTATACGCAGTATTTT.

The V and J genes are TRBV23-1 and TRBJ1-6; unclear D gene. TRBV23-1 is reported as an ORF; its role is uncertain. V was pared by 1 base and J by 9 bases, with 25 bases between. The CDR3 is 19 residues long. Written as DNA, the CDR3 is TGCGCCAGCAGTCAATTAACGGAGGCCCAGCCCGATGATTTTTCACCCCTCCACTTT. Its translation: CASSQLTEAQPDDFSPLHF.

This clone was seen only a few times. CDR3 nucleotide sequence: TGTGCCAGCAGCTTCGTGTGGACTAGCGGCGACAATGAGCAGTTCTTC. It yields the protein CASSFVWTSGDNEQFF. The chain recombines TRBV5-8 with TRBJ2-1; 10 bases line up with TRBD2. Trimming took 2 bases from V and 5 from J; bases not matched to a gene: 7. The CDR3 runs to 16 residues. Germline V lookup: CDR1 SGHTS, CDR2 YDEGEE.

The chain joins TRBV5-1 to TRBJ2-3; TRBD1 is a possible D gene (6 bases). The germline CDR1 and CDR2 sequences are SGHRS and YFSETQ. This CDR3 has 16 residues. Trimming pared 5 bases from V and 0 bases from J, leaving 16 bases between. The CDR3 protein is CASSLHGTPSTDTQYF. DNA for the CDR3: TGCGCCAGCAGTTTACACGGGACACCCAGCACAGATACGCAGTATTTT.

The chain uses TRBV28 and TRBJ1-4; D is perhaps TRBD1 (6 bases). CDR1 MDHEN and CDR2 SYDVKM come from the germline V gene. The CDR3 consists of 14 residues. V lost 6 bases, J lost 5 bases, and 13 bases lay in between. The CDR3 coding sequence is TGTGCCAGCAGGTCCCGTGGACAGAATGAAAAACTGTTTTTT. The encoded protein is CASRSRGQNEKLFF.

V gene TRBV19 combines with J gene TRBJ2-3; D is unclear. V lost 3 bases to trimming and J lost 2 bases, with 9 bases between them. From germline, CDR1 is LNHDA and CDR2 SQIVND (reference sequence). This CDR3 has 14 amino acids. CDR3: CASSMRQNTDTQYF. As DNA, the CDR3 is TGTGCCAGTAGTATGAGGCAGAACACAGATACGCAGTATTTT.

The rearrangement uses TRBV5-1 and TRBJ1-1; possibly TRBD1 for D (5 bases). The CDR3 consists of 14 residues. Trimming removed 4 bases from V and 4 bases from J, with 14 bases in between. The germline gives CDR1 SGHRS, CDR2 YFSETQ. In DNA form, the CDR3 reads TGCGCCAGCAGCCTGGGGTCAGGGATCACTGAAGCTTTCTTT. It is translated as CASSLGSGITEAFF. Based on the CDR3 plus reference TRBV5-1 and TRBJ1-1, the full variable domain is KAGVTQTPRYLIKTRGQQVTLSCSPISGHRSVSWYQQTPGQGLQFLFEYFSETQRNKGNFPGRFSGRQFSNSRSEMNVSTLELGDSALYLCASSLGSGITEAFFGQGTRLTVV.

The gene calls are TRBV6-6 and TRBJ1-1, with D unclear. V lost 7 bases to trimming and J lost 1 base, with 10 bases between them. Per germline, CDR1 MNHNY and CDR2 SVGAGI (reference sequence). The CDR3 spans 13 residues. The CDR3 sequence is CASNGLSNTEAFF. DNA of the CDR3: TGTGCCAGCAATGGACTCTCGAACACTGAAGCTTTCTTT.

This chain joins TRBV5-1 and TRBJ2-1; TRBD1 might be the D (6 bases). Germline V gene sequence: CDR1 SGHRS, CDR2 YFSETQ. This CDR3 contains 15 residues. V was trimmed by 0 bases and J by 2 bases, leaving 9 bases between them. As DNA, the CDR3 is TGCGCCAGCAGCTTGGTCCAGGGGCCCTACAATGAGCAGTTCTTC. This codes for CASSLVQGPYNEQFF.

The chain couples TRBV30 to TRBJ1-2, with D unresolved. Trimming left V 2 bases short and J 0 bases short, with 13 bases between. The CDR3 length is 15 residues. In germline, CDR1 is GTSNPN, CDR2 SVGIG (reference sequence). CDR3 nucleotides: TGTGCCTGGAGTTTTGGCCACTATACTAACTATGGCTACACCTTC. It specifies CAWSFGHYTNYGYTF. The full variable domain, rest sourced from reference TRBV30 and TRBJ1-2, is SQTIHQWPATLVQPVGSPLSLECTVEGTSNPNLYWYRQAAGRGLQLLFYSVGIGQISSEVPQNLSASRPQDRQFILSSKKLLLSDSGFYLCAWSFGHYTNYGYTFGSGTRLTVV.

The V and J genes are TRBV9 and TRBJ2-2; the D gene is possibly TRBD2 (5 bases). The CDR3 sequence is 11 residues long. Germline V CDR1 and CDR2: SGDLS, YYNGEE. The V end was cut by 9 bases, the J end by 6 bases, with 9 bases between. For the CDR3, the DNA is TGTGCCACGCGAGGGTCCGGGGAGCTGTTTTTT. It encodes CATRGSGELFF.

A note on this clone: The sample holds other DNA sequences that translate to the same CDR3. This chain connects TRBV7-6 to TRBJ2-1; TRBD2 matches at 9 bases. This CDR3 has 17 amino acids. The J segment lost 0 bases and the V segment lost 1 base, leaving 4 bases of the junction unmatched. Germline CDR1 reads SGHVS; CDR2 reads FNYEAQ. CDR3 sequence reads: CASSLGLAGSSYNEQFF. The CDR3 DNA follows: TGTGCCAGCAGCTTAGGGCTAGCGGGGAGCTCCTACAATGAGCAGTTCTTC.

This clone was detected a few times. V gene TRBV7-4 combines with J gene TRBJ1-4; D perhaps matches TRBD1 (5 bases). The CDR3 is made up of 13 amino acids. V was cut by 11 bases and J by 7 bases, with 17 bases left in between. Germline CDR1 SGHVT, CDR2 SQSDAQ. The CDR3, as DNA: TGTGCCGGTTCAGGGCGGCTAAGTGAAAAACTGTTTTTT. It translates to CAGSGRLSEKLFF.

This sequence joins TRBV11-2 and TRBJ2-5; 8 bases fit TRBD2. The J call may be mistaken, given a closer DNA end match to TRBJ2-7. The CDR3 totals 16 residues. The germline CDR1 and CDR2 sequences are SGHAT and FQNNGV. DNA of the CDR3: TGTGCCAGCAGCTTAGTTCGGGCTAGCGGGTCCCACGAGCAGTACTTC. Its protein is CASSLVRASGSHEQYF.

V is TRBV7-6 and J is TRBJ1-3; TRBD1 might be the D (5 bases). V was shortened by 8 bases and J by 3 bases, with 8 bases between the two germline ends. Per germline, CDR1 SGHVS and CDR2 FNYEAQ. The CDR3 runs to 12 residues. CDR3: CASWGVGNTIYF. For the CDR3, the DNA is TGTGCCAGCTGGGGGGTTGGAAACACCATATATTTT.

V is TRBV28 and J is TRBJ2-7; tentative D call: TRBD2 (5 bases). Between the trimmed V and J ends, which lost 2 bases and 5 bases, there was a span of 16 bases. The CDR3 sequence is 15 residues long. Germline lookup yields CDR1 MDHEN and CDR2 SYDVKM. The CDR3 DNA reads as TGTGCCAGCAGTTTAGAACAGACTTTCGGGAACGAGCAGTACTTC. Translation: CASSLEQTFGNEQYF.